Presented here are 32 T cell receptor beta chains from one specimen sequenced in a study of beta chain bispecific antibodies for T cell cancers. Findings and caveats of the study: Normal T cells contributed less of the targeted TRBV signal than the leukemia cells did.

TCRdb independently ran MiXCR on the 5' RACE reads; one entry per CDR3 protein. The profile shows more than 15,000 distinct CDR3 sequences, over 2% of them singletons. Expansion lasted 2 to 4 days, with either anti-CD3 antibody OKT3 or CD3/CD28 beads. These receptors are not linked to any known antigen. Sequencing was performed on healthy donor T cells cultured with leukemia cells. The receptor source for this set is a human donor in good health. Some clones in this sample may be carry-over from other donors' samples.

At least ten counts were recorded for this clonotype. This chain joins TRBV30 and TRBJ2-7, with 8 positions matching TRBD2. V dropped 4 bases and J dropped 3; count of bases not matched to a gene: 5. The CDR3 runs 13 residues. Germline V lookup: CDR1 GTSNPN, CDR2 SVGIG (reference sequence). DNA of the CDR3: TGTGCCTGGATAGGAGCGGGGGTCTACGAGCAGTACTTC. Residues: CAWIGAGVYEQYF.

This clonotype was counted ten times or more. The chain employs TRBV5-1 and TRBJ1-1, with D possibly matching TRBD1 (5 bases). The V end was cut by 4 bases, the J end by 5 bases, with 15 bases between. The germline gives CDR1 SGHRS, CDR2 YFSETQ. The CDR3 runs to 14 residues. CDR3 protein: CASSETGSGTEAFF. DNA for the CDR3: TGCGCCAGCAGCGAAACGGGGTCAGGGACTGAAGCTTTCTTT.

This clonotype was counted ten times or more. This rearrangement joins TRBV13 to TRBJ1-1, with TRBD1 matching over 8 bases. With V trimmed by 4 bases and J by 0 bases, 1 base remained unmatched. This CDR3 comprises 14 residues. From germline, CDR1 is PRHDT and CDR2 FYEKMQ (reference sequence). CDR3 sequence reads: CASSYRGVNTEAFF. As DNA, the CDR3 is TGTGCCAGCAGCTACAGGGGGGTGAACACTGAAGCTTTCTTT. Supplemented by reference TRBV13 and TRBJ1-1, the full variable domain reads AAGVIQSPRHLIKEKRETATLKCYPIPRHDTVYWYQQGPGQDPQFLISFYEKMQSDKGSIPDRFSAQQFSDYHSELNMSSLELGDSALYFCASSYRGVNTEAFFGQGTRLTVV.

The sample holds many counts of this clonotype. The chain couples TRBV7-9 to TRBJ2-7; no clear D. CDR1 is SEHNR, CDR2 FQNEAQ, per germline (reference sequence). The CDR3 contains 15 residues. Trimming stripped 1 base from V and 1 base from J, with 11 bases between. The DNA for the CDR3 is TGTGCCAGCAGCTTAGGATATGATTTTTCCTACGAGCAGTACTTC. Amino acid sequence: CASSLGYDFSYEQYF. The full variable domain, rest sourced from reference TRBV7-9 and TRBJ2-7, is DTGVSQNPRHKITKRGQNVTFRCDPISEHNRLYWYRQTLGQGPEFLTYFQNEAQLEKSRLLSDRFSAERPKGSFSTLEIQRTEQGDSAMYLCASSLGYDFSYEQYFGPGTRLTVT.

By frequency in the sample, this clonotype is medium-sized. The V and J genes are TRBV5-1 and TRBJ2-1; 7 bases agree with TRBD1. The germline V gene has CDR1 SGHRS and CDR2 YFSETQ. Trimming cost V 0 bases and J 1 base; bases outside gene matches: 4. The CDR3 spans 16 residues. The CDR3 spells CASSLETGDSYNEQFF. CDR3 nucleotides: TGCGCCAGCAGCTTGGAAACAGGGGATTCCTACAATGAGCAGTTCTTC.

This clonotype was seen many times. V is TRBV5-1 and J is TRBJ2-6, with D possibly matching TRBD1 (5 bases). Germline V lookup: CDR1 SGHRS, CDR2 YFSETQ. The CDR3 is made up of 15 amino acids. The ends were cut back, 5 bases at V and 0 bases at J, with 9 bases in the middle. CDR3 DNA sequence: TGCGCCAGCAGGACAGTAAGCTCTGGGGCCAACGTCCTGACTTTC. Protein: CASRTVSSGANVLTF.

This clonotype was picked up many times. This rearrangement joins TRBV29-1 to TRBJ1-1; 9 bases map to TRBD1. Germline values: CDR1 SQVTM, CDR2 ANQGSEA. J was trimmed by 6 bases and V by 1 base; bases with no gene match: 6. The CDR3 sequence is 14 residues long. The CDR3 bases are TGCAGCGTTGAAGGGACAGGGGCCATGCCTGAAGCTTTCTTT. Encoded protein: CSVEGTGAMPEAFF.

This clonotype has a count of ten or more. The chain carries TRBV5-1 and TRBJ2-2; D ambiguous. V dropped 0 bases and J dropped 5 bases, with 5 bases sitting between them. Germline assignment: CDR1 SGHRS and CDR2 YFSETQ. The CDR3 contains 13 residues. CDR3 protein: CASSLGMTGELFF. The CDR3 DNA sequence: TGCGCCAGCAGCTTGGGCATGACCGGGGAGCTGTTTTTT.

In this sample, this clonotype turned up many times. The V call is TRBV9, the J call TRBJ1-5, with D unclear. This CDR3 has 14 amino acids. V was pared by 2 bases and J by 0 bases, with 6 bases between. Germline loops: CDR1 SGDLS, CDR2 YYNGEE. The CDR3 loop reads CASSVGPSNQPQHF. The CDR3 DNA reads as TGTGCCAGCAGCGTTGGACCTAGCAATCAGCCCCAGCATTTT.

By proportion, this clonotype is medium-sized (0.01 to 0.1%). The J gene is TRBJ1-2, the V gene TRBV6-5, with 7 bases that match TRBD1. The V segment lost 0 bases and the J segment 5 bases; nucleotides outside the gene matches: 3. Looked up from germline, CDR1 is MNHEY and CDR2 is SVGAGI. The CDR3 contains 14 residues. CDR3 sequence reads: CASSYSTGIYGYTF. CDR3 nucleotide sequence: TGTGCCAGCAGTTACTCGACAGGGATTTATGGCTACACCTTC.

The table lists this clonotype with many counts. V gene TRBV7-9 combines with J gene TRBJ2-7; D call uncertain. The CDR3 loop spans 13 amino acids. Germline V CDR1 and CDR2: SEHNR, FQNEAQ (reference sequence). The V end lost 4 bases, the J end lost 4 bases, and 11 bases lay between the germline ends. CDR3 DNA: TGTGCCAGCAGCTCCCCGACAATATACGAGCAGTACTTC. Encoded protein: CASSSPTIYEQYF.

This clonotype has a count of ten or more. The genes are TRBV19 and TRBJ2-1; unclear D gene. V lost 3 bases and J lost 3, with 6 bases in between. The CDR3 extends over 13 amino acids. The germline V gene encodes CDR1 LNHDA and CDR2 SQIVND (reference sequence). The CDR3 is CASSIIVYNEQFF. Here the CDR3 DNA reads TGTGCCAGTAGTATTATAGTCTACAATGAGCAGTTCTTC.

This clonotype was recorded many times. The chain has TRBV12-2 and TRBJ1-1; the table's TRBD1 call for D was not verified on the DNA. TRBV12-2 corresponds to a pseudogene. This CDR3 region has 13 residues. The CDR3 reads CASRLPPNTEAFF. The CDR3 region has the DNA TGTGCAAGTCGCTTGCCCCCGAACACTGAAGCTTTCTTT.

This clonotype was found many times. The gene calls are TRBV28 and TRBJ1-5; D gene ambiguous. V shed 6 bases and J shed 4 bases, with 16 bases lying between them. This CDR3 has 15 residues. The germline V gene encodes CDR1 MDHEN and CDR2 SYDVKM. CDR3 protein: CASSPPTEINQPQHF. The CDR3 DNA follows: TGTGCCAGCAGCCCTCCGACGGAGATAAATCAGCCCCAGCATTTT.

This clonotype was counted ten times or more. The rearrangement links TRBV6-1 to TRBJ1-1; 7 positions agree with TRBD1. Unmatched junction bases numbered 6, after V lost 7 bases and J lost 4 bases. From germline, CDR1 is MNHNS and CDR2 SASEGT. CDR3 length: 13 amino acids. CDR3 region: CASKRGPGTEAFF. As DNA, the CDR3 is TGTGCCAGCAAAAGGGGGCCGGGCACTGAAGCTTTCTTT.

This clonotype was seen at least ten times. This rearrangement joins TRBV5-1 to TRBJ2-7; 8 bases map to TRBD2. This CDR3 has 14 amino acids. CDR1 SGHRS and CDR2 YFSETQ come from the germline V gene. Unmatched junction bases numbered 13, after V lost 5 bases and J lost 9 bases. CDR3 in DNA: TGCGCCAGCAGTGTATCGGGGGGGACCGCCGCGCAGTACTTC. This encodes CASSVSGGTAAQYF.

This clonotype was observed a handful of times. The V gene is TRBV5-4, the J gene TRBJ2-1; D is uncertain. The germline V gene has CDR1 SGHNT and CDR2 YYREEE (reference sequence). The V gene lost 1 base and the J gene lost 8 bases, with 16 bases spanning the gap. The CDR3 has 15 amino acids. CDR3 loop: CASSLLEEAADEQFF. In DNA form, the CDR3 reads TGTGCCAGCAGCTTGTTGGAAGAGGCGGCCGATGAGCAGTTCTTC.

This clonotype showed up many times. Written as DNA, the CDR3 is TGCGCCAGCAGCTTGGGAGGGGGGGTATACAATGAGCAGTTCTTC. Translating it yields CASSLGGGVYNEQFF. The J gene is TRBJ2-1, the V gene TRBV5-1; D may be TRBD2 (7 bases). The CDR3 extends over 15 amino acids. Trimming stripped 0 bases from V and 4 bases from J, with 11 bases between. The germline gives CDR1 SGHRS, CDR2 YFSETQ.

This rearrangement joins TRBV19 to TRBJ1-5; no clear D. The CDR3 is made up of 15 amino acids. Per germline, CDR1 LNHDA and CDR2 SQIVND (reference sequence). Trimming took 1 base from V and 9 from J, leaving 16 bases between them. The CDR3 protein is CASSIGTHLEAPQHF. Here the CDR3 DNA reads TGTGCCAGTAGTATAGGGACTCACCTCGAGGCGCCCCAGCATTTT.

CDR3 nucleotide sequence: TGTGCCAGCAGCCCCGAGGGGAACCGAGGCAATGAGCAGTTCTTC. Encoded protein: CASSPEGNRGNEQFF. The chain recombines TRBV7-8 with TRBJ2-1; D could derive from TRBD1 or TRBD2 (5 bases each). The germline gives CDR1 SGHVS, CDR2 FQNEAQ. The CDR3 has 15 amino acids. Trimming removed 5 bases at V and 6 bases at J, with 17 bases between.

This clonotype was observed at least ten times. This chain uses TRBV5-1 with TRBJ2-5; 7 nucleotides agree with TRBD1. Per germline, CDR1 SGHRS and CDR2 YFSETQ. The CDR3 is made up of 15 amino acids. J was trimmed by 5 bases and V by 0 bases; bases with no gene match: 7. DNA of the CDR3: TGCGCCAGCAGCTTGGCGGGACAGTCGTCGGAGACCCAGTACTTC. Residues: CASSLAGQSSETQYF.

This clonotype was recorded many times. The rearrangement uses TRBV6-6 and TRBJ2-7; the match to TRBD1 covers 8 bases. The CDR3 has 15 residues. Unmatched junction bases numbered 10, after V lost 6 bases and J lost 3 bases. Per germline, CDR1 MNHNY and CDR2 SVGAGI (reference sequence). CDR3 sequence reads: CASRPNQGAGYEQYF. CDR3 DNA: TGTGCCAGCAGGCCGAATCAGGGGGCTGGCTACGAGCAGTACTTC.

As regards this clonotype: A read error is possible here, since a much larger clone lies one base away. This chain uses TRBV7-8 with TRBJ2-7; D unclear. CDR3 size: 12 residues. The V gene's germline CDR1 is SGHVS and CDR2 FQNEAQ. The CDR3, as DNA: TGTGCCAGCAGCCGTGCAAGCTACGAGCTGTACTTC. Translated, it gives CASSRASYELYF.

This clonotype came up a few times. A much larger clone lies one base from this, so it may be a read error. The chain recombines TRBV27 with TRBJ2-5; D is uncertain. The CDR3 length is 14 residues. The germline V gene encodes CDR1 MNHEY and CDR2 SMNVEV (reference sequence). Trimming stripped 0 bases from V and 1 base from J, with 6 bases between. The CDR3 bases are TGTGCCAGCAGTTTATCGCAGAGCCAAGAGACCCAGTACTTC. Translation: CASSLSQSQETQYF.

This clonotype was recorded many times. V is TRBV11-2 and J is TRBJ1-5, with 7 bases identical to TRBD1. The CDR3 extends over 15 amino acids. With V trimmed by 3 bases and J by 0 bases, 2 bases remained unmatched. Germline CDR1 SGHAT, CDR2 FQNNGV. The CDR3 sequence is CASSFGTVSNQPQHF. CDR3 bases: TGTGCCAGCAGCTTTGGGACAGTTAGCAATCAGCCCCAGCATTTT.

The sample holds many counts of this clonotype. This chain connects TRBV6-5 to TRBJ2-5, with D tentatively TRBD2 (5 bases). The germline CDR1 and CDR2 sequences are MNHEY and SVGAGI. V lost 4 bases, J lost 5 bases, and 11 bases lay in between. The CDR3 sequence is 13 residues long. The CDR3: CASSSPSRETQYF. In nucleotides, the CDR3 is TGTGCCAGCAGTTCGCCTAGCCGGGAGACCCAGTACTTC.

This clonotype has at least ten counts. The chain combines TRBV5-1 with TRBJ2-7; D is unclear. The CDR3 sequence is 13 residues long. CDR1 SGHRS and CDR2 YFSETQ come from the germline V gene. Trimming stripped 7 bases from V and 0 bases from J, with 11 bases between. CDR3 nucleotide sequence: TGCGCCAGCGCAGTCGGCAGCTCCTACGAGCAGTACTTC. It yields the protein CASAVGSSYEQYF.

This clonotype qualifies as medium-sized. The rearrangement joins TRBV5-4 to TRBJ2-2; no clear D. The V gene's germline CDR1 is SGHNT and CDR2 YYREEE (reference sequence). V shed 3 bases and J shed 2 bases, with 5 bases lying between them. The CDR3 spans 13 residues. CDR3 bases: TGTGCCAGCAGCTGGGGTAACACCGGGGAGCTGTTTTTT. It encodes CASSWGNTGELFF.

The chain combines TRBV7-8 with TRBJ1-4; possibly TRBD1 for D (5 bases). The CDR3 length is 16 residues. The germline gives CDR1 SGHVS, CDR2 FQNEAQ. V was pared by 2 bases and J by 1 base, with 11 bases between. CDR3 in DNA: TGTGCCAGCAGCTTACCCAGGGTGGTAACTAATGAAAAACTGTTTTTT. Translating gives CASSLPRVVTNEKLFF.

The gene calls are TRBV2 and TRBJ1-5; the D is unclear. V lost 5 bases, J lost 1 base, and 12 bases lay in between. The CDR3 is made up of 15 amino acids. Germline CDR1 is SNHLY and CDR2 is FYNNEI. DNA for the CDR3: TGTGCCAGCAGTCCTGCGGCGGCAAGCAATCAGCCCCAGCATTTT. Translation gives CASSPAAASNQPQHF.

This clonotype appeared many times. The genes are TRBV20-1 and TRBJ2-1; D is undetermined. From germline, CDR1 is DFQATT and CDR2 SNEGSKA (reference sequence). CDR3 size: 15 residues. V lost 2 bases, J lost 2 bases, and 13 bases lay in between. CDR3 DNA sequence: TGCAGTGCTAGAAGGTCACGGATTGCCTACAATGAGCAGTTCTTC. Residues: CSARRSRIAYNEQFF.

Note on this clonotype: A read error is possible here, since a much larger clone lies one base away. The chain links TRBV29-1 to TRBJ1-1; 10 bases agree with TRBD1. The CDR3 length is 13 residues. V was pared by 7 bases and J by 2 bases, with 4 bases of the junction left unmatched. Germline V lookup: CDR1 SQVTM, CDR2 ANQGSEA. This CDR3 reads CSGGTGANTEAFF. The CDR3 region has the DNA TGCAGCGGGGGGACAGGGGCAAACACTGAAGCTTTCTTT.